This is a list of T cell receptor beta chains from one sample in a study of cytomegalovirus exposure and HLA in healthy donors. The assay was immunoSEQ multiplex PCR, and TCRdb's table has in-frame clones only and misses some. The sample lists some 150,000 clones, less than 85% occurring once. Sequencing was carried out using PBMCs. These receptors originate from a man aged 18-30 years in good health and CMV-seropositive. CDR3s include the opening cysteine and the closing phenylalanine or tryptophan. The D gene is left open where the match is weak. Only some rows state a clone size, as once, few, many or a class for expanded clones.

j_call v_call d_call clone_size cdr3_nt cdr3_aa
TRBJ2-5 TRBV6-4 NA NA TGTGCCAGCAGCGAGGACTGGAAAGAGACCCAGTACTTC CASSEDWKETQYF
TRBJ2-3 TRBV7-8 NA once TGTGCCAGCAGACCTCGCCTATTCACAGATACGCAGTATTTT CASRPRLFTDTQYF
TRBJ1-5 TRBV25-1 NA NA TGTGCCAGCAGCCTGGACAGCCTCAATCAGCCCCAGCATTTT CASSLDSLNQPQHF
TRBJ2-1 TRBV14 TRBD1 NA TGTGCCAGCAGCCAAGATAGGGCGACAGGGTCCTACAATGAGCAGTTCTTC CASSQDRATGSYNEQFF
TRBJ2-1 TRBV6-5 TRBD2 NA TGTGCCAGCACGGCAGCGGGGGATTACAATGAGCAGTTCTTC CASTAAGDYNEQFF
TRBJ2-1 TRBV5-4 NA NA TGTGCCAGCAGCTTGGTGGGGACAACGGGTGAGCAGTTCTTC CASSLVGTTGEQFF
TRBJ1-2 TRBV5-8 TRBD1 NA TGTGCCAGCAGCTTCGCGCAGGGGGCTCAGATTGGCTACACCTTC CASSFAQGAQIGYTF
TRBJ1-5 TRBV19 NA NA TGTGCTACAGCCGATCATAGCAATCAGCCCCAGCATTTT CATADHSNQPQHF
TRBJ1-2 TRBV29-1 NA once TGCAGCGTTTATGGGGGGGCGAACTATGGCTACACCTTC CSVYGGANYGYTF
TRBJ1-4 TRBV6-4 TRBD1 few TGTGCCAGCAGCCCAGGGGGCGCGGGGGAAAAACTGTTTTTT CASSPGGAGEKLFF
TRBJ1-1 TRBV2 NA NA TGTGCCAGCAGTGAAGGGCCGGCCCGAGGAGCTTTCTTT CASSEGPARGAFF
TRBJ1-4 TRBV5-1 NA NA TGCGCCAGCAGCTTGTACGGGGTGACCAATGAAAAACTGTTTTTT CASSLYGVTNEKLFF
TRBJ1-2 TRBV4-3 TRBD1 NA TGCGCCAGCAGCCCGGGGACAGCAACCTCTAACTATGGCTACACCTTC CASSPGTATSNYGYTF
TRBJ1-2 TRBV28 TRBD1 NA TGTGCCAGCAGTCCTACTGGGCAGGGGGCAAGAAACTATGGCTACACCTTC CASSPTGQGARNYGYTF
TRBJ2-7 TRBV5-6 TRBD2 NA TGTGCCAGCAGTCCGGGGGGGAATCAACAGTACTTC CASSPGGNQQYF
TRBJ1-2 TRBV5-1 NA NA TGCGCCAGCAGCGCTTTACAGAACTTTAACTATGGCTACACCTTC CASSALQNFNYGYTF
TRBJ2-7 TRBV29-1 NA NA TGCAGCGCCATAGCGGAGAGCTCCTACGAGCAGTACTTC CSAIAESSYEQYF
TRBJ2-7 TRBV10-2 TRBD2 NA TGCGCCAGCAGCGTGACTAGCGGCTCCTACGAGCAGTACTTC CASSVTSGSYEQYF
TRBJ1-5 TRBV2 TRBD1 NA TGTGCCAGCAGTCCCAGACAGGGGTATAGCAATCAGCCCCAGCATTTT CASSPRQGYSNQPQHF
TRBJ1-5 TRBV7-9 NA NA TGTGCCAGCAGCTTAATAGATGCGGAACAGCCCCAGCATTTT CASSLIDAEQPQHF
TRBJ2-7 TRBV6-6 NA NA TGTGCCAGCAGGCGGGGGCAATCCTACGAGCAGTACTTC CASRRGQSYEQYF
TRBJ2-2 TRBV11-2 NA NA TGTGCCAGCACCCTGGAGCGGGCTTACACCGGGGAGCTGTTTTTT CASTLERAYTGELFF
TRBJ1-2 TRBV6-6 NA NA TGTGCCAGCATCCGACAGAGACGCTATGGCTACACCTTC CASIRQRRYGYTF
TRBJ2-3 TRBV5-1 TRBD2 NA TGCGCCAGCAGCTCGTCGCTCAAAGCGGGAGTTGGGCCAGATACGCAGTATTTT CASSSSLKAGVGPDTQYF